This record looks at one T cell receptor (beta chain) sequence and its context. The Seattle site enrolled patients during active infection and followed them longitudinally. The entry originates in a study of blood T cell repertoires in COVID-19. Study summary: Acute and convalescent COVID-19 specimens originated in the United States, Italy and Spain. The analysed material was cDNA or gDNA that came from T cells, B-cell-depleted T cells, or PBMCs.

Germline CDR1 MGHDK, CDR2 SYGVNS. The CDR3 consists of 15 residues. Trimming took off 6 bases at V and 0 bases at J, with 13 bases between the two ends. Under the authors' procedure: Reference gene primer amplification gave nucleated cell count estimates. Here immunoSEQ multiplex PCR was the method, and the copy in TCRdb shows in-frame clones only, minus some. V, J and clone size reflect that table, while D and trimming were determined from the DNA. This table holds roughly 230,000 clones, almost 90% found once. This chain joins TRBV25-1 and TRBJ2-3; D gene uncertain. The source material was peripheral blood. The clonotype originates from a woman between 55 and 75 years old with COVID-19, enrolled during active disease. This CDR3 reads CASSPWAASTDTQYF. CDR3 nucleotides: TGTGCCAGCAGCCCATGGGCCGCTAGCACAGATACGCAGTATTTT.